This T cell receptor beta chain emerged from a study of cytomegalovirus exposure and HLA in healthy donors. Overall study: The roughly 130 validation repertoires used the same platform as the 650 to 850 first-cohort repertoires (as reported by a later analysis).

Trimming cost V 0 bases and J 7 bases, with 8 bases left between them. Per the germline V gene, CDR1 is SGHRS and CDR2 is YFSETQ. The CDR3 consists of 14 residues. The study's findings and limits: Per published reports, the classifier diagnosed cytomegalovirus status with high specificity and sensitivity. According to a subsequent analysis, TCR clusters identified in the first cohort showed a tendency to co-occur across the 100 to 150 validation repertoires.

Profiled with immunoSEQ multiplex PCR; TCRdb holds only in-frame clones, not every one. The table lists 100,000 to 120,000 clones, approximately 89% of them singletons. This clone turned up a few times. Its specificity is unknown. The same CDR3 can be traced to other DNA sequences in this sample. The chain uses TRBV5-1 and TRBJ1-6, with a tentative D call TRBD1 (5 bases). The sequence was obtained from a woman aged 18-29 years in good health and CMV-seronegative. Specimen: PBMCs. In DNA form, the CDR3 reads TGCGCCAGCAGCTTGGGGCAGGGAAATTCACCCCTCCACTTT. Its protein product is CASSLGQGNSPLHF.